This TCR beta chain was sequenced in a study of blood T cell repertoires in COVID-19. On the study more broadly: The samples span acute and convalescent COVID-19 from the United States, Italy and Spain. T cells, B-cell-depleted T cells, or PBMCs supplied cDNA or gDNA.

TCRdb keeps only in-frame clones here, not all; method: immunoSEQ multiplex PCR. The table shows some 240,000 clones, with about 86% occurring only once. In germline, CDR1 is SGHRS, CDR2 YFSETQ. This CDR3 spans 15 amino acids. V gave up 0 bases and J gave up 3 bases, with 9 bases separating them. This TCR derives from an elderly woman with acute or convalescent COVID-19. The sample comprised peripheral blood. The chain recombines TRBV5-1 with TRBJ2-2, with D unclear. The CDR3 sequence: CASSLDHPDTGELFF. As DNA, the CDR3 is TGCGCCAGCAGCTTGGACCACCCGGACACCGGGGAGCTGTTTTTT.